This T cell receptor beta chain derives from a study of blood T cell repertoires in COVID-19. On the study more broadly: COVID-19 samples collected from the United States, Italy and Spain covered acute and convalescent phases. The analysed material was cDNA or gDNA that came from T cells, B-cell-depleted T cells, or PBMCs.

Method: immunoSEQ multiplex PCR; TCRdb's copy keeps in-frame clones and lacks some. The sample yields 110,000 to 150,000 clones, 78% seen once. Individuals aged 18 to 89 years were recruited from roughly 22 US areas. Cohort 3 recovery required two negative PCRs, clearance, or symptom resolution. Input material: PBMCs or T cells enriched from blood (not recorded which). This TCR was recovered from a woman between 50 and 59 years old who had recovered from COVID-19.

The DNA of the CDR3 is TGCAGCGTTTACCTCAGGGGTTATGGGGCCAACGTCCTGACTTTC. This sequence encodes CSVYLRGYGANVLTF. This sequence joins TRBV29-1 and TRBJ2-6; weak D call: TRBD1 (6 bases). CDR3 length: 15 residues. The V end was cut by 5 bases, the J end by 3 bases, with 14 bases between. Per the germline V gene, CDR1 is SQVTM and CDR2 is ANQGSEA.